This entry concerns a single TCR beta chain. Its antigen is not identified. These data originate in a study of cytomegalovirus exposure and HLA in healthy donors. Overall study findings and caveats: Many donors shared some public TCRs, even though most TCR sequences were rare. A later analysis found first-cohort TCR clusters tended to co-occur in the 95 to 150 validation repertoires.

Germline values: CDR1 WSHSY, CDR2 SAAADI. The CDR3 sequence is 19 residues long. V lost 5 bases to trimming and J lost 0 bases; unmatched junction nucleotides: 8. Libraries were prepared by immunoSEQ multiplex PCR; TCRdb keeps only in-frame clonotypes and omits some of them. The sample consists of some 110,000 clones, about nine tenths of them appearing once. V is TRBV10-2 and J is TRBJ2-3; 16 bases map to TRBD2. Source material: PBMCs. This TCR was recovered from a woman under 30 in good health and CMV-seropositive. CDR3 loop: CASSLGTSGGATSTDTQYF. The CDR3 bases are TGCGCCAGCAGTCTAGGGACTAGCGGGGGGGCTACTAGCACAGATACGCAGTATTTT.